Below, 4 T cell receptor beta chains from the same sample are listed, as sequenced in a study of shared clonotypes between healthy human individuals (dated by TCRdb to 2020 to 2021). Library preparation used the immunoSEQ multiplex PCR assay. In its TCRdb copy, this immuneACCESS table keeps in-frame sequences only and misses some clones. Where compared with another copy, unresolved V genes explain less than half of these, and the others have no known cause. For this sample the table gives about 1 million clones, of which 60% to 80% were detected only once. The ten largest clones add up to around 1.5% of the sample. Sequences were obtained from memory CD4+ T cells sorted from blood. The cell subset or site label corresponds to: CD45RA-negative fraction. These receptor sequences come from a man aged 18 to 30 in good health.

The rearrangement links TRBV19 to TRBJ2-7; a weak D match, TRBD2 (6 bases). This CDR3 region has 13 residues. The germline V gene encodes CDR1 LNHDA and CDR2 SQIVND (reference sequence). With 8 bases removed from V and 5 bases from J, the gap between germline ends came to 16 bases. The CDR3 DNA follows: TGTGCCAGTTCCCAGGGAGGTTCCAACGAGCAGTACTTC. It translates to CASSQGGSNEQYF.

V is TRBV28 and J is TRBJ2-7; TRBD1 agrees at 7 bases. The CDR3 consists of 13 residues. V shed 4 bases, J shed 2 bases, and the junction held 2 bases outside the gene matches. Germline V lookup: CDR1 MDHEN, CDR2 SYDVKM. The CDR3 DNA reads TGTGCCAGCAGTTCGGGACAGACCTACGAGCAGTACTTC. Translation gives CASSSGQTYEQYF. Complete variable domain (other parts from reference TRBV28 and TRBJ2-7): DVKVTQSSRYLVKRTGEKVFLECVQDMDHENMFWYRQDPGLGLRLIYFSYDVKMKEKGDIPEGYSVSREKKERFSLILESASTNQTSMYLCASSSGQTYEQYFGPGTRLTVT.

Concerning this clone itself: A single base separates this from a much larger clone, so it may be a read error. The sample has other DNA sequences that encode this CDR3 too. The rearrangement joins TRBV18 to TRBJ2-2; TRBD1 might be the D (5 bases). Germline V gene lookup returns CDR1 KGHSH and CDR2 LQKENI. V lost 3 bases, J lost 1 base, and 6 bases lay in between. The CDR3 extends over 14 amino acids. The CDR3 DNA is TGTGCCAGCTCACCGGGGCAGAACACCGGGGAGCTGTTTTTT. It is translated as CASSPGQNTGELFF.

The chain joins TRBV9 to TRBJ2-3; 8 bases align to TRBD1. V lost 0 bases to trimming and J lost 6 bases; unmatched junction nucleotides: 18. The CDR3 is 19 residues long. Germline-derived CDR1 and CDR2 are SGDLS and YYNGEE. CDR3 region: CASSVAGTGGGLLRDTQYF. CDR3 coding DNA: TGTGCCAGCAGCGTAGCCGGGACAGGTGGAGGACTCCTCAGGGATACGCAGTATTTT.